One sample yielded the 29 T cell receptor beta chains listed below, sequenced in a study of blood T cell repertoires in COVID-19. Measured with immunoSEQ multiplex PCR; TCRdb has only the in-frame clones, and not every one. Among approximately 90,000 clones listed, 80% to 85% were seen once. Input material: peripheral blood. All receptors derive from a woman older than 75 with active or convalescent COVID-19.

The genes are TRBV6-5 and TRBJ1-2; TRBD1 matches at 8 bases. Germline V gives CDR1 MNHEY, CDR2 SVGAGI. There are 14 residues in the CDR3. Trimming took 5 bases from V and 4 from J; bases not matched to a gene: 6. The CDR3 region is CASSQRTGTYGYTF. The CDR3 DNA follows: TGTGCCAGCAGTCAGCGGACAGGGACCTATGGCTACACCTTC.

This clone appeared a single time. This chain links TRBV27 with TRBJ2-7, with 9 bases aligning to TRBD1. From germline, CDR1 is MNHEY and CDR2 SMNVEV (reference sequence). Trimming cost V 6 bases and J 4 bases; bases outside gene matches: 7. This CDR3 is built from 14 residues. CDR3 coding DNA: TGTGCCAGCAGCAAAACAGGGGGCTGGTACGAGCAGTACTTC. Translation: CASSKTGGWYEQYF.

In this sample, this clone turned up a few times. CDR3 bases: TGCAGCGTTGTCCCGACAGGGTTCCGCGAGCAGTACTTC. Translation gives CSVVPTGFREQYF. This chain connects TRBV29-1 to TRBJ2-7, with 7 bases that match TRBD1. The CDR3 spans 13 residues. Germline V CDR1 and CDR2: SQVTM, ANQGSEA. Unmatched junction bases numbered 9, after V lost 4 bases and J lost 6 bases.

The chain recombines TRBV7-3 with TRBJ2-1; TRBD2 matches at 10 bases. Trimming cost V 0 bases and J 12 bases; bases outside gene matches: 2. CDR3 length: 13 amino acids. Germline V gene data show CDR1 as SGHTA and CDR2 as FQGTGA. The CDR3 DNA reads TGTGCCAGCAGCTTAACAGGGACTAGCGCGCAGTTCTTC. Amino acids: CASSLTGTSAQFF.

This clone was observed a few times. CDR3 nucleotides: TGTGCCAGTAGTCCTACAGATTCGCACACCGGGGAGCTGTTTTTT. Translated, it gives CASSPTDSHTGELFF. The chain couples TRBV19 to TRBJ2-2; D is ambiguous. Trimming shortened V by 5 bases and J by 3 bases, and 13 bases separated the two germline ends. CDR1 and CDR2 from the germline V gene are LNHDA and SQIVND (reference sequence). The CDR3 has 15 amino acids.

This sequence joins TRBV18 and TRBJ2-2; a weak D match, TRBD1 (6 bases). This CDR3 has 15 amino acids. Trimming cost V 4 bases and J 2 bases, with 11 bases left between them. CDR1 and CDR2 from the germline V gene are KGHSH and LQKENI. Here the CDR3 reads CASSQLDSNTGELFF. The CDR3 DNA reads as TGTGCCAGCTCACAACTGGACAGCAACACCGGGGAGCTGTTTTTT.

This clone has a single count. This chain links TRBV3-1 (or the pseudogene TRBV3-2) with TRBJ2-7; 9 nucleotides match TRBD2. Trimming cost V 6 bases and J 2 bases; bases outside gene matches: 2. This CDR3 region has 13 residues. The germline V gene has CDR1 LGHDT and CDR2 YNNKEL (reference sequence). The CDR3 nucleotides are TGTGCCAGCAGTATAGCGGGAGCCTACGAGCAGTACTTC. Translation gives CASSIAGAYEQYF.

The rearrangement joins TRBV7-6 to TRBJ1-5; D remains unclear. Trimming cost V 1 base and J 5 bases, with 6 bases left between them. The CDR3 is 13 amino acids. In germline, CDR1 is SGHVS, CDR2 FNYEAQ. The CDR3 region has the DNA TGTGCCAGCAGCTTAGGCCCGGATCAGCCCCAGCATTTT. Translation gives CASSLGPDQPQHF.

The chain has TRBV27 and TRBJ1-1, with 7 bases matching TRBD1. V lost 8 bases, J lost 5 bases, and 8 bases stayed unmatched. This CDR3 has 13 residues. Germline lookup yields CDR1 MNHEY and CDR2 SMNVEV (reference sequence). CDR3 residues: CASRGGAETEAFF. CDR3 sequence (DNA): TGTGCCAGCCGAGGGGGCGCAGAAACTGAAGCTTTCTTT.

This clone has a handful of counts. V usage is TRBV2 and J usage is TRBJ1-1; TRBD1 agrees at 9 bases. The CDR3 loop spans 14 amino acids. Germline-derived CDR1 and CDR2 are SNHLY and FYNNEI. The V gene end was trimmed by 8 bases and the J gene end by 0 bases; junction bases not matched to a gene: 4. CDR3 amino acids: CASSQGAMNTEAFF. CDR3 DNA: TGTGCCAGCTCACAGGGGGCGATGAACACTGAAGCTTTCTTT. The full variable domain, its missing parts supplied by reference TRBV2 and TRBJ1-1, is EPEVTQTPSHQVTQMGQEVILRCVPISNHLYFYWYRQILGQKVEFLVSFYNNEISEKSEIFDDQFSVERPDGSNFTLKIRSTKLEDSAMYFCASSQGAMNTEAFFGQGTRLTVV.

V is TRBV28 and J is TRBJ1-3; D call uncertain. Germline values: CDR1 MDHEN, CDR2 SYDVKM. V lost 4 bases and J lost 0, with 13 bases in between. The CDR3 extends over 16 amino acids. This CDR3 reads CASSSPRGDSGNTIYF. The CDR3 nucleotides are TGTGCCAGCAGTTCGCCTCGGGGTGACTCTGGAAACACCATATATTTT.

CDR3 in amino acids: CASYDRSLNSPLHF. CDR3 in DNA: TGTGCCAGCTATGACAGGTCGTTAAATTCACCCCTCCACTTT. The chain couples TRBV28 to TRBJ1-6; tentatively, D is TRBD1 (6 bases). CDR3 length: 14 residues. Germline assignment: CDR1 MDHEN and CDR2 SYDVKM. Trimming cost V 8 bases and J 7 bases, with 15 bases left between them.

This clone was seen a few times. The chain combines TRBV4-1 with TRBJ2-7; D perhaps matches TRBD2 (5 bases). From germline, CDR1 is MGHRA and CDR2 YSYEKL. V was trimmed by 0 bases and J by 9 bases, leaving 18 bases between them. CDR3 length: 15 amino acids. The CDR3 DNA reads TGCGCCAGCAGCCAAGATTGGAGGTCTTCCCTCCGGCAGTACTTC. Protein: CASSQDWRSSLRQYF.

In DNA form, the CDR3 reads TGTGCCAGCAGCTGGGACAGGAACACTGAAGCTTTCTTT. Encoded protein: CASSWDRNTEAFF. V usage is TRBV7-9 and J usage is TRBJ1-1; TRBD1 matches 7 bases. The trim removed 4 bases at V and 1 base at J, leaving 0 bases unmatched. Germline CDR1 and CDR2: SEHNR and FQNEAQ (reference sequence). The CDR3 loop spans 13 amino acids.

This clone has just one count. The rearrangement uses TRBV7-9 and TRBJ1-1; 8 bases map to TRBD1. CDR1 and CDR2 (germline): SEHNR, FQNEAQ (reference sequence). The CDR3 has 13 amino acids. Trimming took 8 bases from V and 3 from J; bases not matched to a gene: 5. The CDR3 loop is CASWGRGHTEAFF. CDR3 DNA: TGTGCCAGCTGGGGCAGGGGGCACACTGAAGCTTTCTTT. The full variable domain, completed using reference TRBV7-9 and TRBJ1-1, is DTGVSQNPRHKITKRGQNVTFRCDPISEHNRLYWYRQTLGQGPEFLTYFQNEAQLEKSRLLSDRFSAERPKGSFSTLEIQRTEQGDSAMYLCASWGRGHTEAFFGQGTRLTVV.

This clone was recorded once. The rearrangement uses TRBV6-5 and TRBJ2-7, with a tentative D call TRBD1 (6 bases). Trimming removed 8 bases at V and 2 bases at J, with 19 bases between. This CDR3 comprises 15 residues. Germline assignment: CDR1 MNHEY and CDR2 SVGAGI. CDR3 bases: TGTGCCAGCGATAGGGGGACGCGGTACCCCTACGAGCAGTACTTC. Its translation is CASDRGTRYPYEQYF.

The chain couples TRBV6-6 to TRBJ2-2, with TRBD2 matching over 12 bases. CDR1 and CDR2 (germline): MNHNY, SVGAGI (reference sequence). V was pared by 5 bases and J by 1 base, with 5 bases of the junction left unmatched. The CDR3 is made up of 17 amino acids. The CDR3 loop reads CASSLAGGPMNTGELFF. CDR3 sequence (DNA): TGTGCCAGCAGTCTAGCGGGAGGGCCTATGAACACCGGGGAGCTGTTTTTT.

The chain links TRBV19 to TRBJ2-3; 10 bases are shared with TRBD1. V gave up 2 bases and J gave up 6 bases; unmatched junction bases: 11. This CDR3 is built from 17 residues. In germline, CDR1 is LNHDA, CDR2 SQIVND (reference sequence). The CDR3 here is CASSISLLTGGVDTQYF. The DNA for the CDR3 is TGTGCCAGTAGTATAAGTCTTCTGACAGGGGGCGTGGATACGCAGTATTTT.

The chain couples TRBV10-2 to TRBJ2-7; D may be TRBD2 (6 bases). The germline V gene has CDR1 WSHSY and CDR2 SAAADI. This CDR3 is 13 amino acids long. The V gene lost 8 bases and the J gene lost 2 bases, with 13 bases spanning the gap. In nucleotides, the CDR3 is TGCGCCAGCGCACTAGCTCTTGCCTACGAGCAGTACTTC. This gives the protein CASALALAYEQYF.

V usage is TRBV20-1 and J usage is TRBJ1-5; D is unresolved. The CDR3 totals 13 residues. The V gene's germline CDR1 is DFQATT and CDR2 SNEGSKA (reference sequence). Trimming took off 3 bases at V and 4 bases at J, with 10 bases between the two ends. CDR3 bases: TGCAGTGCTAGTGACCAGATTAATCAGCCCCAGCATTTT. This translates into CSASDQINQPQHF.

The chain has TRBV6-1 and TRBJ1-2; possibly TRBD1 for D (6 bases). The CDR3 is 13 amino acids. With 3 bases removed from V and 6 bases from J, the gap between germline ends came to 11 bases. The germline gives CDR1 MNHNS, CDR2 SASEGT. Written as DNA, the CDR3 is TGTGCCAGCAGTGATTTGCGGGGGCATGGCTACACCTTC. Translation: CASSDLRGHGYTF.

This chain joins TRBV19 and TRBJ2-5, with 9 bases fitting TRBD2. Germline CDR1 reads LNHDA; CDR2 reads SQIVND (reference sequence). After removal of 6 bases from V and 5 bases from J, the junction contained 10 bases not matched to a gene. The CDR3 is 15 amino acids. The CDR3 loop is CASSSASGVGETQYF. The CDR3 nucleotides read TGTGCCAGTAGCTCGGCTAGCGGGGTGGGGGAGACCCAGTACTTC.

V gene TRBV7-3 combines with J gene TRBJ2-1; TRBD2 agrees at 7 bases. The CDR3 consists of 15 residues. The germline V gene encodes CDR1 SGHTA and CDR2 FQGTGA. J lost 4 bases, V lost 5 bases, and 8 bases had no gene match. The CDR3 DNA follows: TGTGCCAGCAGCCCCTCTAGCGGAGGGTACAATGAGCAGTTCTTC. It is translated as CASSPSSGGYNEQFF.

Written as DNA, the CDR3 is TGTGCCAGCAGTGAATGGGGCGGGAGGACCTACAATGAGCAGTTCTTC. It codes for CASSEWGGRTYNEQFF. The V call is TRBV2, the J call TRBJ2-1, with 8 bases lining up with TRBD2. This CDR3 comprises 16 residues. Germline CDR1 is SNHLY and CDR2 is FYNNEI. J was trimmed by 2 bases and V by 2 bases; bases with no gene match: 5.

The chain combines TRBV5-4 with TRBJ2-3, with D possibly being TRBD1 (6 bases). The length of the CDR3 is 14 residues. The V end lost 7 bases, the J end lost 2 bases, and 14 bases lay between the germline ends. CDR1 is SGHNT, CDR2 YYREEE, per germline (reference sequence). CDR3: CASSEDRNTDTQYF. CDR3 bases: TGTGCCAGCTCCGAGGACAGAAACACAGATACGCAGTATTTT.

This chain joins TRBV7-9 and TRBJ1-1, with D perhaps matching TRBD1 (5 bases). The CDR3 loop spans 15 amino acids. Trimming left V 3 bases short and J 0 bases short, with 11 bases between. Germline loops: CDR1 SEHNR, CDR2 FQNEAQ (reference sequence). The CDR3 spells CASSFPTVMNTEAFF. The CDR3 coding sequence is TGTGCCAGCAGCTTTCCGACAGTTATGAACACTGAAGCTTTCTTT.

The genes are TRBV5-1 and TRBJ2-3; D gene uncertain. Deletions cut 8 bases from V and 6 bases from J, with 10 bases between. CDR1 and CDR2 (germline): SGHRS, YFSETQ. This CDR3 is built from 11 residues. The CDR3, as DNA: TGCGCCAGTAGATCAGCGGATACGCAGTATTTT. The encoded protein is CASRSADTQYF.

The chain links TRBV5-1 to TRBJ1-1; D remains ambiguous. With 3 bases removed from V and 3 bases from J, the gap between germline ends came to 12 bases. The CDR3 runs 14 residues. Germline V CDR1 and CDR2: SGHRS, YFSETQ. CDR3 residues: CASSSFDRDTEAFF. CDR3 coding DNA: TGCGCCAGCAGCTCGTTCGATAGAGACACTGAAGCTTTCTTT.

This clone came up a few times. V gene TRBV10-3 combines with J gene TRBJ2-1; 9 bases are shared with TRBD2. Losses at the gene ends were 8 bases for V and 6 bases for J; bases not matched to a gene: 8. This CDR3 region has 14 residues. The germline V gene encodes CDR1 ENHRY and CDR2 SYGVKD. The CDR3 sequence is CAIGASGISNEQFF. In DNA form, the CDR3 reads TGTGCCATCGGGGCTAGCGGGATTAGCAATGAGCAGTTCTTC.